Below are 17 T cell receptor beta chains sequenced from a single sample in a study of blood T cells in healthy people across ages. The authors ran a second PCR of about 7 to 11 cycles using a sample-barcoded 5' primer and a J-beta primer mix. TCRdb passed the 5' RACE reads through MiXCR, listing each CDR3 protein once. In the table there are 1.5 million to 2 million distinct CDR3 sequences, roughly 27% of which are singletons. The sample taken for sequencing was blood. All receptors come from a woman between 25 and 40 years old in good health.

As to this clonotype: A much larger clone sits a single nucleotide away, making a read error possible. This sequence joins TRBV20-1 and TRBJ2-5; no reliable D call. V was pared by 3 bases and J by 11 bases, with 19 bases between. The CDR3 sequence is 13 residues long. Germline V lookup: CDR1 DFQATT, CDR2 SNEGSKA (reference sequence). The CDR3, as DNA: TGCAGTGCTAGGTTCAGGTCCTACAATGAGCAGTACTTC. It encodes CSARFRSYNEQYF.

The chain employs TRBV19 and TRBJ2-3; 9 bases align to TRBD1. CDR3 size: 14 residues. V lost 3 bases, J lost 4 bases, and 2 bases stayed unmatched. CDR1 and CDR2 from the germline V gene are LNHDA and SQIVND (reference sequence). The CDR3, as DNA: TGTGCCAGTAGTATTTGGACAGGGGCAGATACGCAGTATTTT. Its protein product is CASSIWTGADTQYF.

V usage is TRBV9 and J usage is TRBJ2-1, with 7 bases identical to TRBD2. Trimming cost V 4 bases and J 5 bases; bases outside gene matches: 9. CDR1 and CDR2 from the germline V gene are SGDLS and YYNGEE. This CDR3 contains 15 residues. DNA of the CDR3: TGTGCCAGCAGCCACCCGGGGCGGGGGAACAATGAGCAGTTCTTC. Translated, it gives CASSHPGRGNNEQFF.

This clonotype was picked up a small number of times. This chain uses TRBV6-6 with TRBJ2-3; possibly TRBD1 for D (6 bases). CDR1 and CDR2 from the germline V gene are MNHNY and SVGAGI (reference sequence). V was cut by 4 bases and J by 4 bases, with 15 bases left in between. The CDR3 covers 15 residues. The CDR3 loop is CASSSTGEGADTQYF. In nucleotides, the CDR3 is TGTGCCAGCAGTTCGACAGGCGAGGGCGCAGATACGCAGTATTTT.

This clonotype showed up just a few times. CDR3 protein: CSARDNSLTGLKGYTF. The CDR3 nucleotides are TGCAGTGCTAGAGATAACTCTTTGACAGGCCTAAAGGGCTACACCTTC. The chain carries TRBV20-1 and TRBJ1-2; possibly TRBD1 for D (6 bases). The length of the CDR3 is 16 residues. CDR1 and CDR2 (germline): DFQATT, SNEGSKA (reference sequence). V shed 0 bases and J shed 8 bases, with 22 bases lying between them.

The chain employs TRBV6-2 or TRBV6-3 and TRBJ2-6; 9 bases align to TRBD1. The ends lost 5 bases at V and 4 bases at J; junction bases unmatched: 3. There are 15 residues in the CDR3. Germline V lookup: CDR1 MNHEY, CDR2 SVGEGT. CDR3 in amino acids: CASSNRGRGANVLTF. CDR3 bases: TGTGCCAGCAGTAACAGGGGGCGAGGGGCCAACGTCCTGACTTTC.

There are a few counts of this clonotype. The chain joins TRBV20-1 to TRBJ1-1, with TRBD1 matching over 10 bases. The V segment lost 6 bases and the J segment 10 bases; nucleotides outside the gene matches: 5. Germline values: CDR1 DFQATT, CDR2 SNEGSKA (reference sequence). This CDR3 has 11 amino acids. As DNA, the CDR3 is TGCAGTGCCTGGGGGACAGGGGTAGCTTTCTTT. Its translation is CSAWGTGVAFF.

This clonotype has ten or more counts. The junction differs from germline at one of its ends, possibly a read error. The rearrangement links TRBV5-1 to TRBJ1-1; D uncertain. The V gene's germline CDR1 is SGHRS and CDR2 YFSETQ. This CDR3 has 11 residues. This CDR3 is CASTLGTEAFF. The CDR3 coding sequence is TGCGCCAGCACCTTGGGAACTGAAGCTTTCTTT.

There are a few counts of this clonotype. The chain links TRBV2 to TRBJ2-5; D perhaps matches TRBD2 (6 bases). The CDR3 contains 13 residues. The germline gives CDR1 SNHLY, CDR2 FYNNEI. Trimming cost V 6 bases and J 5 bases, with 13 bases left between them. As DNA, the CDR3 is TGTGCCAGCAGGCTAGCGTTGGACGAGACCCAGTACTTC. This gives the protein CASRLALDETQYF.

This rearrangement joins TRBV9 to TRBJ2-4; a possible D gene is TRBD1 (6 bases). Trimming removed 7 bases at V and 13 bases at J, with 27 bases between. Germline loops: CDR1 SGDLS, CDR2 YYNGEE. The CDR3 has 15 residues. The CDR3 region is CASGEGVINHNEQYF. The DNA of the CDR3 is TGTGCCAGCGGAGAGGGGGTTATAAATCACAATGAGCAGTACTTC. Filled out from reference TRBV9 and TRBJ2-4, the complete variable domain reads DSGVTQTPKHLITATGQRVTLRCSPRSGDLSVYWYQQSLDQGLQFLIQYYNGEERAKGNILERFSAQQFPDLHSELNLSSLELGDSALYFCASGEGVINHNEQYFGAGTRLSVL.

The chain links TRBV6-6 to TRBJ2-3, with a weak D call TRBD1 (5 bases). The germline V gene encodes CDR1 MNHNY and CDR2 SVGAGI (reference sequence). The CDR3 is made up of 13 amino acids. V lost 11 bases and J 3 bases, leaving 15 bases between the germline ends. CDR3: CAGRGRATDTQYF. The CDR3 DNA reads TGTGCCGGACGAGGCAGGGCTACAGATACGCAGTATTTT.

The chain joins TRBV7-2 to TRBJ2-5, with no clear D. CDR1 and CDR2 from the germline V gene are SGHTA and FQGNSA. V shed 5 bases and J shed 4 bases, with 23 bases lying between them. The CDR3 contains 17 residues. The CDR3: CASSPQLTGSLGETQYF. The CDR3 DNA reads TGTGCCAGCAGCCCGCAGCTAACGGGTTCCCTGGGAGAGACCCAGTACTTC.

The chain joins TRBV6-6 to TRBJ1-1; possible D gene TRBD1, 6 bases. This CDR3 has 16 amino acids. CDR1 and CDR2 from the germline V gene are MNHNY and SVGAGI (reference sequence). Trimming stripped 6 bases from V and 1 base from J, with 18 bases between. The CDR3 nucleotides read TGTGCCAGCAGCGGGACCCCGGGAGGGGGGAACACTGAAGCTTTCTTT. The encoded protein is CASSGTPGGGNTEAFF.

The CDR3 reads CASRSLGQGGYGYTF. As DNA, the CDR3 is TGTGCCAGCAGATCCTTAGGGCAGGGCGGCTATGGCTACACCTTC. The V and J genes are TRBV3-1 and TRBJ1-2; possible D gene TRBD1, 5 bases. With 6 bases removed from V and 4 bases from J, the gap between germline ends came to 18 bases. CDR3 length: 15 amino acids. Germline V CDR1 and CDR2: LGHDT, YNNKEL (reference sequence).

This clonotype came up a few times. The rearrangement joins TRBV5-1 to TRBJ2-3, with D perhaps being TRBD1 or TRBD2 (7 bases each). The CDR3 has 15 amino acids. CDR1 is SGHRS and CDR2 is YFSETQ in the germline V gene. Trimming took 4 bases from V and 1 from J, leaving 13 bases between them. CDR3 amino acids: CASSGGDSRTDTQYF. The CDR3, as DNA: TGCGCCAGCAGCGGGGGGGACAGCCGCACAGATACGCAGTATTTT.

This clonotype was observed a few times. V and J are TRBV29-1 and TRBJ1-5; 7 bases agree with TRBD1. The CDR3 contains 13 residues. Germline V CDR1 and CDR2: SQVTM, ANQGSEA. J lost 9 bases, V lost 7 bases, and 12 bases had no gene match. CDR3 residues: CSARDSGLGPQHF. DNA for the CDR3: TGCAGCGCCCGGGACAGCGGGTTGGGGCCCCAGCATTTT. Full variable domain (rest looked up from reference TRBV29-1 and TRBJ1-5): SAVISQKPSRDICQRGTSLTIQCQVDSQVTMMFWYRQQPGQSLTLIATANQGSEATYESGFVIDKFPISRPNLTFSTLTVSNMSPEDSSIYLCSARDSGLGPQHFGDGTRLSIL.

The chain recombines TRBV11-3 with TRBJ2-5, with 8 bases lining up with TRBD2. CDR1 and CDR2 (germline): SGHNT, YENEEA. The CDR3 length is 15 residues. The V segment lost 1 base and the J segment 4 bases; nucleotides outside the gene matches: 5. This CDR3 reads CASSLGREGAETQYF. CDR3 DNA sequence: TGTGCCAGCAGCTTAGGTCGGGAGGGAGCAGAGACCCAGTACTTC.